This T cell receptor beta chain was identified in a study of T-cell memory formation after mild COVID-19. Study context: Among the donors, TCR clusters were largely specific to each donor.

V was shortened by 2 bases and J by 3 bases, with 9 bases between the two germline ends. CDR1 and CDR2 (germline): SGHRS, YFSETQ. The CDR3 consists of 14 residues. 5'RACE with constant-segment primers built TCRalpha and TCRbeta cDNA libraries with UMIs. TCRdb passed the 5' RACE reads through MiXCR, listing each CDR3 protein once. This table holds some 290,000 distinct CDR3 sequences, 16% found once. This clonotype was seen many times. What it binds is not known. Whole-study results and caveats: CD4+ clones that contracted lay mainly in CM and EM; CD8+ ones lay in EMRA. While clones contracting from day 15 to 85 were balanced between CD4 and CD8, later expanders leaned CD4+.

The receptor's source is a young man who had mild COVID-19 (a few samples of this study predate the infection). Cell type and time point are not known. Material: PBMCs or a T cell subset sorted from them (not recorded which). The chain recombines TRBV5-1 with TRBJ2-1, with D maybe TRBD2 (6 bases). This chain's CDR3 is CASSLGGIYNEQFF. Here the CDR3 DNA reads TGCGCCAGCAGCTTAGGCGGGATCTACAATGAGCAGTTCTTC.